The 10 T cell receptor beta chains presented below share a single source sample, sequenced in a study of response to subunit inactivated influenza vaccine. A single record per CDR3 protein comes from TCRdb applying MiXCR to the RT-PCR reads. The sample has more than 200,000 distinct CDR3 sequences; more than 10% are singletons. The material was non-naive T cells sorted from PBMCs, obtained less than 15 days before vaccination. These receptors originate from a man aged 45-65 years who received an inactivated influenza vaccine.

The V gene is TRBV20-1, the J gene TRBJ2-7; no definite D call. This CDR3 is built from 12 residues. V lost 3 bases and J 2 bases, leaving 8 bases between the germline ends. From germline, CDR1 is DFQATT and CDR2 SNEGSKA (reference sequence). The CDR3 DNA is TGCAGTGCTAGCCCCAATACCTACGAGCAGTACTTC. Its translation: CSASPNTYEQYF.

In its sample, this clonotype was seen a few times. The genes are TRBV6-1 and TRBJ2-6; 8 nucleotides match TRBD1. Losses at the gene ends were 2 bases for V and 0 bases for J; bases not matched to a gene: 6. CDR1 and CDR2 from the germline V gene are MNHNS and SASEGT. The CDR3 consists of 18 residues. CDR3 DNA: TGTGCCAGCAGTGAATATGGGACAGGTCTCTCTGGGGCCAACGTCCTGACTTTC. Translating it yields CASSEYGTGLSGANVLTF.

This clonotype was seen at least ten times. The genes are TRBV4-1 and TRBJ2-1; 11 bases align to TRBD2. This CDR3 is built from 15 residues. With V trimmed by 6 bases and J by 7 bases, 8 bases remained unmatched. Germline-derived CDR1 and CDR2 are MGHRA and YSYEKL. The DNA for the CDR3 is TGCGCCAGCAGTAAGGTAGCGGGGGGGTGGAATGAGCAGTTCTTC. Translated: CASSKVAGGWNEQFF.

This clonotype was picked up a small number of times. The rearrangement uses TRBV15 and TRBJ1-1, with 7 bases fitting TRBD1. V gave up 4 bases and J gave up 9 bases; unmatched junction bases: 5. Germline values: CDR1 LNHNV, CDR2 YYDKDF (reference sequence). The CDR3 runs 12 residues. The CDR3 spells CATSTLTGKAFF. The CDR3 coding sequence is TGTGCCACCAGCACATTGACAGGGAAAGCTTTCTTT.

This clonotype was seen only a few times. The rearrangement joins TRBV20-1 to TRBJ2-7; D might be TRBD2 (5 bases). There are 12 residues in the CDR3. V lost 0 bases, J lost 7 bases, and 10 bases lay in between. Germline V gives CDR1 DFQATT, CDR2 SNEGSKA (reference sequence). CDR3 sequence: CSARDPGIEQYF. CDR3 nucleotide sequence: TGCAGTGCTAGAGATCCGGGGATTGAGCAGTACTTC.

V usage is TRBV6-1 and J usage is TRBJ2-6; D gene unclear. The CDR3 spans 14 residues. Germline V gives CDR1 MNHNS, CDR2 SASEGT. Trimming took 6 bases from V and 4 from J, leaving 10 bases between them. The DNA for the CDR3 is TGTGCCAGCAGCGCCCTGCGGGGGGCCAACGTCCTGACTTTC. Translating it yields CASSALRGANVLTF.

Worth noting for this clonotype: Germline and junction disagree at one end, which may indicate a read error. The V call is TRBV5-1, the J call TRBJ2-5, with D possibly being TRBD1 (7 bases). Germline CDR1 is SGHRS and CDR2 is YFSETQ. The CDR3 is 14 amino acids. The CDR3 bases are TGTGCCAGCAGTTTTGGGCAGGGGGGAGAGACCCAGTACTTC. Protein sequence: CASSFGQGGETQYF.

This clonotype showed up many times. The chain combines TRBV24-1 with TRBJ2-1, with TRBD2 matching over 11 bases. The CDR3 runs 14 residues. Per germline, CDR1 KGHDR and CDR2 SFDVKD. With 6 bases clipped from V and 8 bases from J, the junction kept 5 bases outside the gene matches. This CDR3 reads CATSRTSGSHEQFF. The CDR3 DNA follows: TGTGCCACCAGTCGCACTAGCGGGAGCCATGAGCAGTTCTTC.

This clonotype came up a few times. This chain links TRBV28 with TRBJ2-7, with TRBD1 matching 8 bases. The CDR3 length is 15 residues. CDR1 MDHEN and CDR2 SYDVKM come from the germline V gene. Trimming at V came to 3 bases and at J to 0 bases, leaving 4 bases not matched to a gene. CDR3 nucleotide sequence: TGTGCCAGCAGTTTCCCCGACAGGGGCTCCTACGAGCAGTACTTC. Its protein is CASSFPDRGSYEQYF.

This clonotype came up a few times. This chain uses TRBV7-9 with TRBJ1-2; D call uncertain. The CDR3 consists of 12 residues. Trimming took off 1 base at V and 8 bases at J, with 8 bases between the two ends. CDR1 and CDR2 from the germline V gene are SEHNR and FQNEAQ (reference sequence). The CDR3 spells CASSLEASGYTF. CDR3 bases: TGTGCCAGCAGCTTAGAGGCCAGCGGCTACACCTTC.